This entry is about one T cell receptor beta chain. No antigen is known for it. The sample comes from a study of T cell responses to AZD1222 COVID-19 vaccine. Study overall: Second-dose recipients at about 4 or about 12 weeks were treated as one pooled group. General observations from the study: The study found vaccine-associated CD4 TCRs spanning spike, dominant at 160-218 and 743-854. Unmutated regions of variants are reportedly targeted by nearly half of spike-specific TCRs.

Sequenced by immunoSEQ multiplex PCR; TCRdb stores in-frame clones only, minus some. The table includes 150,000 to 200,000 clones, approximately 93% detected once. CDR1 and CDR2 (germline): LNHNV, YYDKDF (reference sequence). The CDR3 loop spans 14 amino acids. V lost 0 bases to trimming and J lost 7 bases, with 10 bases between them. This receptor was obtained from an adult in good health. The J gene is TRBJ2-1, the V gene TRBV15; the D is unclear. Material: peripheral blood, obtained on day 0 of AZD1222 vaccination. The CDR3 DNA reads as TGTGCCACCAGCAGAGATGGTGTCAGGAATGAGCAGTTCTTC. It specifies CATSRDGVRNEQFF. The whole variable domain, filled in from reference TRBV15 and TRBJ2-1, reads DAMVIQNPRYQVTQFGKPVTLSCSQTLNHNVMYWYQQKSSQAPKLLFHYYDKDFNNEADTPDNFQSRRPNTSFCFLDIRSPGLGDTAMYLCATSRDGVRNEQFFGPGTRLTVL.